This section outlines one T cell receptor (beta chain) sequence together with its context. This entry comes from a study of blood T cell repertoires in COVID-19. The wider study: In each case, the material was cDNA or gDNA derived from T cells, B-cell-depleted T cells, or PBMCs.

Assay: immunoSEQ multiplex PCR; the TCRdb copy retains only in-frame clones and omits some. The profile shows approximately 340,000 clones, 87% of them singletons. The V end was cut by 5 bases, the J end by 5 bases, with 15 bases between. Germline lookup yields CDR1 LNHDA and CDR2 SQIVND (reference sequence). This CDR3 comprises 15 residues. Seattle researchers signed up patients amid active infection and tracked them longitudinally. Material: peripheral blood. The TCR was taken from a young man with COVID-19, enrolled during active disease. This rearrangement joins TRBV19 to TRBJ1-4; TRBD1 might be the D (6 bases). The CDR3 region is CASSSQGIQNEKLFF. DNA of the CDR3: TGTGCCAGTAGTTCACAGGGTATACAGAATGAAAAACTGTTTTTT. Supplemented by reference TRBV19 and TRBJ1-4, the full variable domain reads DGGITQSPKYLFRKEGQNVTLSCEQNLNHDAMYWYRQDPGQGLRLIYYSQIVNDFQKGDIAEGYSVSREKKESFPLTVTSAQKNPTAFYLCASSSQGIQNEKLFFGSGTQLSVL.